A single sample gave rise to the 32 T cell receptor beta chains below, sequenced in a study of radiotherapy plus CTLA-4 blockade in lung cancer. The data were produced by immunoSEQ multiplex PCR, yet TCRdb's version contains in-frame clones alone and is incomplete. The sample carries 55,000 to 80,000 clones, about 72% recorded once. This specimen was peripheral blood, taken from a patient treated with radiotherapy plus ipilimumab. Source of these receptors: a human donor with non-small cell lung cancer who had a complete response to radiotherapy plus ipilimumab.

The rearrangement joins TRBV19 to TRBJ1-4; 9 positions agree with TRBD1. The V gene's germline CDR1 is LNHDA and CDR2 SQIVND (reference sequence). V was pared by 2 bases and J by 0 bases, with 4 bases of the junction left unmatched. The CDR3 consists of 17 residues. CDR3 region: CASSIYRGLATNEKLFF. CDR3 DNA: TGTGCCAGTAGTATATACAGGGGGCTTGCAACTAATGAAAAACTGTTTTTT.

J is TRBJ2-6 and V is TRBV2; no clear D gene. Trimming took 5 bases from V and 0 from J, leaving 8 bases between them. The CDR3 totals 15 residues. Per germline, CDR1 SNHLY and CDR2 FYNNEI. The CDR3 coding sequence is TGTGCCAGCAGTCGGGTGCGCTCTGGGGCCAACGTCCTGACTTTC. Its protein is CASSRVRSGANVLTF.

This clone was detected many times. The rearrangement links TRBV21-1 to TRBJ2-7; no check of the table's D call, TRBD1, against the DNA was made. TRBV21-1 is deemed a pseudogene. This CDR3 has 15 amino acids. As DNA, the CDR3 is TGTGCCAGCAGCACCCCAGGGATCCACTCCTACGAGCAGTACGTC. Translated, it gives CASSTPGIHSYEQYV.

The chain carries TRBV6-1 and TRBJ1-2, with a possible D match to TRBD1 (5 bases). Germline lookup yields CDR1 MNHNS and CDR2 SASEGT. The length of the CDR3 is 15 residues. V dropped 8 bases and J dropped 9 bases, with 25 bases sitting between them. CDR3 bases: TGTGCCAGCCTTCCAGGTACTGGGGGGTTTCTCCGCTACACCTTC. Translation: CASLPGTGGFLRYTF.

This chain joins TRBV7-9 and TRBJ2-3; the D is unclear. V was trimmed by 4 bases and J by 2 bases, leaving 1 base between them. Germline lookup yields CDR1 SEHNR and CDR2 FQNEAQ (reference sequence). The CDR3 sequence is 11 residues long. CDR3 in amino acids: CASSSTDTQYF. The DNA for the CDR3 is TGTGCCAGCAGCTCCACAGATACGCAGTATTTT.

The chain has TRBV27 and TRBJ2-3, with a weak D call TRBD2 (5 bases). V gave up 3 bases and J gave up 6 bases, with 13 bases separating them. CDR3 length: 14 amino acids. Germline CDR1 reads MNHEY; CDR2 reads SMNVEV (reference sequence). The CDR3 here is CASSFGLSSDTQYF. The CDR3 nucleotides are TGTGCCAGCAGTTTCGGACTCAGTTCGGATACGCAGTATTTT.

The chain links TRBV7-2 to TRBJ1-3; D not certain. Deletions cut 5 bases from V and 9 bases from J, with 20 bases between. CDR1 is SGHTA, CDR2 FQGNSA, per germline. The CDR3 spans 15 residues. The CDR3 is CASSPQDGSRSTIYF. CDR3 nucleotides: TGTGCCAGCAGCCCTCAGGACGGTTCTAGGAGCACCATATATTTT.

In nucleotides, the CDR3 is TGCGCCAGCAGCGCTTCTAGCGGGGGAAAACCCAATGAGCAGTTCTTC. It yields the protein CASSASSGGKPNEQFF. The chain links TRBV5-1 to TRBJ2-1; the match to TRBD2 covers 10 bases. J lost 6 bases, V lost 4 bases, and 10 bases had no gene match. This CDR3 region has 16 residues. Germline CDR1 and CDR2: SGHRS and YFSETQ.

This chain links TRBV5-4 with TRBJ2-3, with 7 bases identical to TRBD1. Germline V gene data show CDR1 as SGHNT and CDR2 as YYREEE (reference sequence). The CDR3 has 14 amino acids. Trimming took 0 bases from V and 9 from J; bases not matched to a gene: 7. The CDR3 region is CASSLEGGRGTQYF. CDR3 DNA sequence: TGTGCCAGCAGCTTGGAAGGGGGCAGGGGGACGCAGTATTTT.

The chain recombines TRBV6-1 with TRBJ1-2; D gene uncertain. The germline V and J ends were trimmed by 2 bases and 3 bases, with 1 base remaining between them. Germline V CDR1 and CDR2: MNHNS, SASEGT. There are 11 residues in the CDR3. CDR3: CASSEHYGYTF. In nucleotides, the CDR3 is TGTGCCAGCAGTGAACACTATGGCTACACCTTC.

The chain has TRBV23-1 and TRBJ2-7; the match to TRBD2 covers 16 bases. TRBV23-1 is placed among ORFs of uncertain function. The CDR3 consists of 18 residues. V was clipped by 0 bases and J by 6 bases; unmatched bases: 8. For the CDR3, the DNA is TGCGCCAGCAGTCAATCTCCCCTGGGACTAGCGGGAGGGCTCGAGCAGTACGTC. Protein: CASSQSPLGLAGGLEQYV.

V gene TRBV18 combines with J gene TRBJ2-3; TRBD2 might be the D (6 bases). Germline V gene sequence: CDR1 KGHSH, CDR2 LQKENI. The V end was cut by 2 bases, the J end by 9 bases, with 12 bases between. The CDR3 totals 13 residues. The CDR3 region has the DNA TGTGCCAGCTCACCAGGAGGGCAGGCCACGCAGTATTTT. Amino acids: CASSPGGQATQYF.

The chain carries TRBV6-5 and TRBJ2-6; TRBD1 is a possible D gene (6 bases). Germline V CDR1 and CDR2: MNHEY, SVGAGI. Trimming took 4 bases from V and 4 from J, leaving 8 bases between them. This CDR3 has 14 amino acids. The CDR3 is CASSSTGGANVLTF. The CDR3 bases are TGTGCCAGCAGTTCTACAGGGGGGGCCAACGTCCTGACTTTC.

V is TRBV30 and J is TRBJ2-7; D is unresolved. CDR3 size: 11 residues. Germline loops: CDR1 GTSNPN, CDR2 SVGIG (reference sequence). The V end was cut by 5 bases, the J end by 3 bases, with 8 bases between. The CDR3 loop reads CAWSGSYEQYF. CDR3 sequence (DNA): TGTGCCTGGTCAGGTAGCTACGAGCAGTACTTC.

The chain employs TRBV10-3 and TRBJ1-2, with D possibly matching TRBD1 (6 bases). This CDR3 comprises 11 residues. The germline V gene encodes CDR1 ENHRY and CDR2 SYGVKD. Trimming took off 10 bases at V and 4 bases at J, with 10 bases between the two ends. CDR3 residues: CATADSYGYTF. In DNA, the CDR3 is TGTGCCACCGCGGACAGCTATGGCTACACCTTC.

V gene TRBV10-3 combines with J gene TRBJ2-4; maybe TRBD1 (5 bases). The germline V and J ends were trimmed by 2 bases and 1 base, with 6 bases remaining between them. CDR3 length: 14 amino acids. Germline-derived CDR1 and CDR2 are ENHRY and SYGVKD. CDR3 bases: TGTGCCATCAGTGAGGCAGGGGCCAAAAACATTCAGTACTTC. Residues: CAISEAGAKNIQYF.

The chain uses TRBV13 and TRBJ2-7, with D perhaps assigned TRBD1 or TRBD2 (6 bases each). The CDR3 sequence is 13 residues long. The germline CDR1 and CDR2 sequences are PRHDT and FYEKMQ (reference sequence). Trimming left V 5 bases short and J 4 bases short, with 12 bases between. CDR3 coding DNA: TGTGCCAGCAGCGGTACAGGGAGGTACGAGCAGTACGTC. Translation: CASSGTGRYEQYV.

V gene TRBV5-1 combines with J gene TRBJ2-5, with no clear D. Trimming cost V 3 bases and J 3 bases, with 9 bases left between them. The CDR3 length is 13 residues. Germline-derived CDR1 and CDR2 are SGHRS and YFSETQ. In nucleotides, the CDR3 is TGCGCCAGCAGCTCTTCTCCGGAAGAGACCCAGTACTTC. It encodes CASSSSPEETQYF.

In its sample, this clone was seen a few times. The chain is built from TRBV19 and TRBJ1-5; possibly TRBD1 for D (6 bases). V was shortened by 11 bases and J by 4 bases, with 18 bases between the two germline ends. The CDR3 totals 14 residues. The germline V gene encodes CDR1 LNHDA and CDR2 SQIVND (reference sequence). The CDR3 DNA reads TGTGCCTCCAGGGGCAGCAGGATTAATCAGCCCCAGCATTTT. It encodes CASRGSRINQPQHF.

The chain uses TRBV15 and TRBJ1-2; 10 bases are shared with TRBD1. V was pared by 0 bases and J by 4 bases, with 11 bases of the junction left unmatched. Germline CDR1 and CDR2: LNHNV and YYDKDF (reference sequence). The CDR3 has 18 residues. In DNA form, the CDR3 reads TGTGCCACCAGCAGAGATCCCTTGGGACAGGGGTCGCCCTATGGCTACACCTTC. Protein: CATSRDPLGQGSPYGYTF. The full variable domain, completed using reference TRBV15 and TRBJ1-2, is DAMVIQNPRYQVTQFGKPVTLSCSQTLNHNVMYWYQQKSSQAPKLLFHYYDKDFNNEADTPDNFQSRRPNTSFCFLDIRSPGLGDTAMYLCATSRDPLGQGSPYGYTFGSGTRLTVV.

V gene TRBV19 combines with J gene TRBJ1-1; TRBD1 aligns across 11 bases. Unmatched junction bases numbered 9, after V lost 3 bases and J lost 6 bases. CDR3 length: 16 amino acids. Germline assignment: CDR1 LNHDA and CDR2 SQIVND (reference sequence). The CDR3 nucleotides read TGTGCCAGTAGTATCCGCGGACAGGGGGCTTCAGCTGAAGCTTTCTTT. This codes for CASSIRGQGASAEAFF.

The V gene is TRBV5-8, the J gene TRBJ1-1, with TRBD1 identical over 12 bases. Germline CDR1 reads SGHTS; CDR2 reads YDEGEE. The CDR3 covers 18 residues. Unmatched junction bases numbered 13, after V lost 1 base and J lost 6 bases. Here the CDR3 reads CASSLWTGTGGARSEAFF. For the CDR3, the DNA is TGTGCCAGCAGCTTGTGGACCGGGACAGGGGGCGCCCGCTCTGAAGCTTTCTTT.

The chain links TRBV4-1 to TRBJ2-4, with 7 bases lining up with TRBD2. In germline, CDR1 is MGHRA, CDR2 YSYEKL. This CDR3 comprises 15 residues. V was clipped by 1 base and J by 8 bases; unmatched bases: 8. The CDR3 DNA reads TGCGCCAGCAGCCAAGCGGGGAACCGGGGGGACATTCAGTACTTC. It translates to CASSQAGNRGDIQYF.

The J gene is TRBJ2-3, the V gene TRBV30; possible D gene TRBD2, 6 bases. V was pared by 2 bases and J by 3 bases, with 15 bases between. There are 15 residues in the CDR3. Germline V gene sequence: CDR1 GTSNPN, CDR2 SVGIG (reference sequence). The CDR3 region is CAWSMTLGGTDTQYF. The CDR3 region has the DNA TGTGCCTGGAGTATGACACTGGGGGGTACAGATACGCAGTATTTT.

The gene calls are TRBV11-2 and TRBJ1-4; 9 bases are shared with TRBD1. The CDR3 loop spans 18 amino acids. V dropped 0 bases and J dropped 4; count of bases not matched to a gene: 9. CDR1 is SGHAT, CDR2 FQNNGV, per germline. CDR3 nucleotides: TGTGCCAGCAGCTTAGATGGGGGGACAGGGACTCATAATGAAAAACTGTTTTTT. Translation gives CASSLDGGTGTHNEKLFF. The whole variable domain, filled in from reference TRBV11-2 and TRBJ1-4, reads EAGVAQSPRYKIIEKRQSVAFWCNPISGHATLYWYQQILGQGPKLLIQFQNNGVVDDSQLPKDRFSAERLKGVDSTLKIQPAKLEDSAVYLCASSLDGGTGTHNEKLFFGSGTQLSVL.

J is TRBJ1-1 and V is TRBV6-5; D perhaps matches TRBD1 (5 bases). Trimming left V 1 base short and J 3 bases short, with 12 bases between. Per the germline V gene, CDR1 is MNHEY and CDR2 is SVGAGI. This CDR3 is 15 amino acids long. The CDR3 is CASSYWGVGDTEAFF. The CDR3 DNA is TGTGCCAGCAGTTACTGGGGGGTTGGTGACACTGAAGCTTTCTTT.

This chain uses TRBV10-1 with TRBJ1-1, with D perhaps matching TRBD1 (5 bases). The CDR3 consists of 14 residues. In germline, CDR1 is WNHNN, CDR2 SYGVQD (reference sequence). Trimming stripped 3 bases from V and 4 bases from J, with 12 bases between. The CDR3 is CASSESGRGTEAFF. The CDR3 bases are TGCGCCAGCAGTGAATCTGGTAGGGGCACTGAAGCTTTCTTT.

The rearrangement uses TRBV6-1 and TRBJ1-5; D is ambiguous. Germline V gives CDR1 MNHNS, CDR2 SASEGT. Trimming removed 7 bases from V and 0 bases from J, with 13 bases in between. The CDR3 runs to 15 residues. The CDR3 bases are TGTGCCAGCACCAATCGGGATCATAGCAATCAGCCCCAGCATTTT. Amino acids: CASTNRDHSNQPQHF.

This clone appeared once. The gene calls are TRBV7-2 and TRBJ2-3; D is perhaps TRBD1 (6 bases). The germline V gene has CDR1 SGHTA and CDR2 FQGNSA. The CDR3 totals 13 residues. Trimming shortened V by 5 bases and J by 2 bases, and 8 bases separated the two germline ends. CDR3 nucleotide sequence: TGTGCCAGCAGCCAGGGGATCACAGATACGCAGTATTTT. This encodes CASSQGITDTQYF.

The chain employs TRBV7-2 and TRBJ1-4; perhaps TRBD1 as D (5 bases). CDR1 is SGHTA, CDR2 FQGNSA, per germline. V lost 2 bases, J lost 0 bases, and 13 bases lay in between. The CDR3 spans 17 residues. CDR3 amino acids: CASSLNPAGATNEKLFF. CDR3 bases: TGTGCCAGCAGCTTAAACCCCGCGGGGGCAACTAATGAAAAACTGTTTTTT.

Concerning this clone itself: The sample has other DNA sequences that encode this CDR3 too. CDR3 sequence reads: CASSVGQSTEAFF. The CDR3, as DNA: TGTGCCAGCAGCGTAGGGCAATCCACTGAAGCTTTCTTT. The chain couples TRBV9 to TRBJ1-1; no clear D. The CDR3 contains 13 residues. V was clipped by 0 bases and J by 4 bases, with 7 bases between them. CDR1 and CDR2 (germline): SGDLS, YYNGEE.

The rearrangement joins TRBV2 to TRBJ2-5, with TRBD2 matching over 7 bases. Germline CDR1 SNHLY, CDR2 FYNNEI. The junction had 10 bases not matched to a gene; V was cut back by 7 bases and J by 2 bases. This CDR3 contains 15 residues. This chain's CDR3 is CASKDWLAVQETQYF. The CDR3 region has the DNA TGTGCCAGCAAAGACTGGCTAGCGGTACAAGAGACCCAGTACTTC.